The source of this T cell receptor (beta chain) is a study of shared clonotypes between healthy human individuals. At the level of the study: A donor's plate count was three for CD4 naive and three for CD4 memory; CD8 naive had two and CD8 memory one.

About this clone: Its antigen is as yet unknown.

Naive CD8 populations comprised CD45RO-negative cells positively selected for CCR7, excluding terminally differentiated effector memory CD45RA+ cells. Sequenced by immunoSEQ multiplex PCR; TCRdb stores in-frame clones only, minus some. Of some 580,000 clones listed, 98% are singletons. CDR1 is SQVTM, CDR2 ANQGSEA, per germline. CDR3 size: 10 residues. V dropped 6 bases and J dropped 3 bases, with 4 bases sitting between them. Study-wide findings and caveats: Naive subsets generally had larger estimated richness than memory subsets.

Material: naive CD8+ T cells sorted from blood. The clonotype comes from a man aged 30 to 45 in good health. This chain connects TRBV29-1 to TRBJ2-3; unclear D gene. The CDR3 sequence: CSVLTDTQYF. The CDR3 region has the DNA TGCAGCGTGTTAACAGATACGCAGTATTTT.